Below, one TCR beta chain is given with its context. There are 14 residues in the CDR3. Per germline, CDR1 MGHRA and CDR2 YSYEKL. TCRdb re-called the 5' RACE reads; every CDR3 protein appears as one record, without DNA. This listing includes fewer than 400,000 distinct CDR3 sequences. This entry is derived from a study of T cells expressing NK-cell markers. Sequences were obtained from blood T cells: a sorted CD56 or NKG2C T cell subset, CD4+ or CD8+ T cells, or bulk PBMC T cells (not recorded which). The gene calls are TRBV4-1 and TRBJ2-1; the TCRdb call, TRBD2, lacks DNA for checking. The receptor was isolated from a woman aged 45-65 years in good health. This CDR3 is CASTLTSGYNEQFF.